These 25 T cell receptor beta chains were all obtained from the same sample, sequenced in a study of cytomegalovirus exposure and HLA in healthy donors. The PCR used 60 Vbeta and 13 Jbeta primers. The repertoire was sequenced with immunoSEQ multiplex PCR; TCRdb's copy has only in-frame clones and lacks some. The table records 84,000 or so clones, roughly 84% of them present only once. Sequenced: PBMCs. The receptors stem from a man aged 30-40 years in good health and CMV-seronegative.

The rearrangement uses TRBV7-2 and TRBJ2-7, with 7 bases matching TRBD2. This CDR3 has 16 residues. With 0 bases clipped from V and 0 bases from J, the junction kept 5 bases outside the gene matches. CDR1 is SGHTA, CDR2 FQGNSA, per germline. CDR3 loop: CASSLALGGSSYEQYF. The CDR3 region has the DNA TGTGCCAGCAGCTTAGCGCTGGGGGGGAGCTCCTACGAGCAGTACTTC.

The DNA of the CDR3 is TGTGCCAGCAGCTTCCCTCCACAGCCCTCCTACGAGCAGTACTTC. Translated: CASSFPPQPSYEQYF. The rearrangement uses TRBV5-6 and TRBJ2-7; no firm D call. The germline CDR1 and CDR2 sequences are SGHDT and YYEEEE. The CDR3 loop spans 15 amino acids. V lost 2 bases to trimming and J lost 0 bases, with 12 bases between them.

The chain recombines TRBV4-2 with TRBJ1-1; D is unclear. Germline V lookup: CDR1 LGHNA, CDR2 YNFKEQ. CDR3 length: 15 amino acids. V dropped 0 bases and J dropped 8 bases, with 16 bases sitting between them. This CDR3 is CASSQEPTVEGEAFF. The CDR3 DNA reads as TGTGCCAGCAGCCAAGAACCCACAGTAGAAGGAGAAGCTTTCTTT.

CDR3 loop: CASSLAERNTIYF. In nucleotides, the CDR3 is TGTGCCAGCAGCTTAGCGGAGCGAAACACCATATATTTT. The chain joins TRBV7-9 to TRBJ1-3; no reliable D call. V was shortened by 0 bases and J by 5 bases, with 5 bases between the two germline ends. There are 13 residues in the CDR3. Germline V CDR1 and CDR2: SEHNR, FQNEAQ (reference sequence).

The chain carries TRBV19 and TRBJ1-2; D is unresolved. This CDR3 is 14 amino acids long. The ends were cut back, 6 bases at V and 2 bases at J, with 13 bases in the middle. Germline V gene sequence: CDR1 LNHDA, CDR2 SQIVND (reference sequence). The CDR3 reads CASSPGDSNYGYTF. The CDR3 DNA sequence: TGTGCCAGTAGCCCCGGGGATTCCAACTATGGCTACACCTTC.

The CDR3 region is CASSPSIGGGEAFF. The CDR3 DNA reads as TGCGCCAGCAGCCCATCGATCGGGGGAGGTGAAGCTTTCTTT. The V gene is TRBV4-3, the J gene TRBJ1-1; perhaps TRBD1 as D (5 bases). There are 14 residues in the CDR3. V was pared by 4 bases and J by 7 bases, with 16 bases between. From germline, CDR1 is LGHNA and CDR2 YSLEER.

This clone was picked up one time. In the same sample, other DNA sequences code for this CDR3. The rearrangement uses TRBV7-9 and TRBJ2-1; TRBD1 is a possible D gene (6 bases). V lost 2 bases and J lost 0, with 8 bases in between. The CDR3 loop spans 15 amino acids. Germline CDR1 SEHNR, CDR2 FQNEAQ (reference sequence). CDR3 DNA sequence: TGTGCCAGCAGCTTAAGGGGGAGCTCCTACAATGAGCAGTTCTTC. This sequence encodes CASSLRGSSYNEQFF. The full variable domain, completed using reference TRBV7-9 and TRBJ2-1, is DTGVSQNPRHKITKRGQNVTFRCDPISEHNRLYWYRQTLGQGPEFLTYFQNEAQLEKSRLLSDRFSAERPKGSFSTLEIQRTEQGDSAMYLCASSLRGSSYNEQFFGPGTRLTVL.

The genes are TRBV9 and TRBJ2-7, with a possible D match to TRBD1 (6 bases). V was trimmed by 3 bases and J by 0 bases, leaving 16 bases between them. The CDR3 totals 16 residues. Germline CDR1 SGDLS, CDR2 YYNGEE. The CDR3 bases are TGTGCCAGCAGCGCCAAGTCAGGGGTCAGCTCCTACGAGCAGTACTTC. Translating it yields CASSAKSGVSSYEQYF.

The rearrangement joins TRBV6-5 to TRBJ1-1; D ambiguous. CDR1 is MNHEY and CDR2 is SVGAGI in the germline V gene. The CDR3 is made up of 16 amino acids. The V gene lost 0 bases and the J gene lost 3 bases, with 14 bases spanning the gap. The CDR3 DNA sequence: TGTGCCAGCAGTTACTCGATTACGGAGTTGTACACTGAAGCTTTCTTT. Encoded protein: CASSYSITELYTEAFF.

In this sample, this clone turned up once. This rearrangement joins TRBV28 to TRBJ1-2, with D maybe TRBD1 (5 bases). Trimming shortened V by 6 bases and J by 4 bases, and 15 bases separated the two germline ends. The CDR3 loop spans 14 amino acids. The V gene's germline CDR1 is MDHEN and CDR2 SYDVKM. The CDR3 nucleotides are TGTGCCAGCAGGGATGCCAGGGCCCCCTATGGCTACACCTTC. This sequence encodes CASRDARAPYGYTF.

The chain employs TRBV27 and TRBJ1-6; TRBD1 is a possible D gene (6 bases). The CDR3 length is 18 residues. Between the trimmed V and J ends, which lost 5 bases and 0 bases, there was a span of 17 bases. Germline V gene data show CDR1 as MNHEY and CDR2 as SMNVEV (reference sequence). The CDR3 coding sequence is TGTGCCAGCAGTCCACAGGGTTTTGGCGTCTCCTATAATTCACCCCTCCACTTT. Its translation is CASSPQGFGVSYNSPLHF.

The V gene is TRBV6-1, the J gene TRBJ1-1, with 7 nucleotides matching TRBD1. The CDR3 length is 14 residues. J was trimmed by 2 bases and V by 6 bases; bases with no gene match: 6. Germline V gene data show CDR1 as MNHNS and CDR2 as SASEGT. Here the CDR3 reads CASSADRVNTEAFF. Here the CDR3 DNA reads TGTGCCAGCAGCGCCGACAGGGTAAACACTGAAGCTTTCTTT.

The rearrangement uses TRBV27 and TRBJ1-3; a weak D match, TRBD1 (6 bases). Germline assignment: CDR1 MNHEY and CDR2 SMNVEV (reference sequence). V was clipped by 2 bases and J by 4 bases, with 21 bases between them. CDR3 size: 18 residues. The CDR3 region is CASSLTQQGSALGNTIYF. The CDR3 DNA reads TGTGCCAGCAGTTTAACGCAACAGGGATCGGCGTTAGGAAACACCATATATTTT.

This chain joins TRBV6-6 and TRBJ1-5; D is unclear. This CDR3 region has 15 residues. Germline-derived CDR1 and CDR2 are MNHNY and SVGAGI (reference sequence). V shed 2 bases and J shed 0 bases, with 8 bases lying between them. CDR3 loop: CASSYGTYSNQPQHF. CDR3 in DNA: TGTGCCAGCAGTTACGGCACATATAGCAATCAGCCCCAGCATTTT.

This rearrangement joins TRBV7-9 to TRBJ2-1; possibly TRBD1 for D (8 bases). CDR3 size: 17 residues. Germline V gene sequence: CDR1 SEHNR, CDR2 FQNEAQ (reference sequence). V was shortened by 5 bases and J by 1 base, with 18 bases between the two germline ends. CDR3 DNA sequence: TGTGCCAGCAGCCGATTCACAGGGGGGGTTTCCTACAATGAGCAGTTCTTC. Its translation is CASSRFTGGVSYNEQFF.

This clone has only one observation. This chain uses TRBV7-2 with TRBJ1-2; D gene unclear. The V gene's germline CDR1 is SGHTA and CDR2 FQGNSA. V lost 11 bases to trimming and J lost 2 bases, with 12 bases between them. CDR3 length: 12 amino acids. The CDR3 DNA follows: TGTGCCTCCCAAAGTCAGAACTATGGCTACACCTTC. It codes for CASQSQNYGYTF.

The chain uses TRBV6-1 and TRBJ2-2; D gene uncertain. Deletions cut 6 bases from V and 0 bases from J, with 11 bases between. Germline CDR1 and CDR2: MNHNS and SASEGT. The CDR3 spans 15 residues. The CDR3 DNA follows: TGTGCCAGCAGGCCAACACCCACGAACACCGGGGAGCTGTTTTTT. It translates to CASRPTPTNTGELFF.

J is TRBJ2-7 and V is TRBV4-1, with D possibly matching TRBD2 (7 bases). V was cut by 2 bases and J by 3 bases, with 14 bases left in between. This CDR3 contains 15 residues. CDR1 and CDR2 (germline): MGHRA, YSYEKL. For the CDR3, the DNA is TGCGCCAGCAGCCAATCAGGCGGGGGCCTCTACGAGCAGTACTTC. Protein product: CASSQSGGGLYEQYF.

The chain links TRBV30 to TRBJ1-5; maybe TRBD1 (5 bases). The CDR3 is 14 amino acids. Trimming took off 5 bases at V and 4 bases at J, with 15 bases between the two ends. Germline V gene data show CDR1 as GTSNPN and CDR2 as SVGIG (reference sequence). Here the CDR3 reads CAWGIHQGNQPQHF. CDR3 DNA sequence: TGTGCCTGGGGTATACATCAGGGAAATCAGCCCCAGCATTTT.

A single count supports this clone. At one of its ends the junction is not consistent with the germline gene, which may arise from a read error. Other DNA variants within this sample encode the same CDR3. The V and J genes are TRBV18 and TRBJ1-1; 8 nucleotides agree with TRBD1. CDR3 length equals 16 residues. From germline, CDR1 is KGHSH and CDR2 LQKENI. The CDR3: CASSEAMDRADTEAFF. The CDR3 DNA follows: TGTGCCAGCTCAGAGGCGATGGACAGGGCGGACACTGAGGCTTTCTTT.

This sequence joins TRBV9 and TRBJ2-5; possible D gene TRBD2, 5 bases. Deletions cut 3 bases from V and 2 bases from J, with 14 bases between. The CDR3 consists of 15 residues. Germline V gene sequence: CDR1 SGDLS, CDR2 YYNGEE. Written as DNA, the CDR3 is TGTGCCAGCAGCGCCGGACTGGCCGTACAAGAGACCCAGTACTTC. This sequence encodes CASSAGLAVQETQYF.

The chain couples TRBV19 to TRBJ1-1; a weak D match, TRBD1 (5 bases). The CDR3 extends over 13 amino acids. CDR1 is LNHDA and CDR2 is SQIVND in the germline V gene (reference sequence). The ends were cut back, 7 bases at V and 2 bases at J, with 11 bases in the middle. CDR3 sequence reads: CASTLTVNTEAFF. CDR3 in DNA: TGTGCCAGTACCCTGACAGTTAACACTGAAGCTTTCTTT.

V and J are TRBV6-6 and TRBJ2-5; D perhaps matches TRBD1 (6 bases). Between the trimmed V and J ends, which lost 4 bases and 2 bases, there was a span of 11 bases. The CDR3 is 14 residues long. Per germline, CDR1 MNHNY and CDR2 SVGAGI (reference sequence). Here the CDR3 reads CASSSPTGQETQYF. The DNA for the CDR3 is TGTGCCAGCAGTTCTCCGACAGGACAAGAGACCCAGTACTTC.

This clone has only one observation. The rearrangement joins TRBV11-3 to TRBJ2-2; TRBD2 might be the D (5 bases). V lost 2 bases and J 2 bases, leaving 12 bases between the germline ends. There are 16 residues in the CDR3. Germline CDR1 reads SGHNT; CDR2 reads YENEEA. The CDR3: CASSLHPSINTGELFF. CDR3 nucleotide sequence: TGTGCCAGCAGCTTACACCCTAGCATCAACACCGGGGAGCTGTTTTTT.

The J gene is TRBJ2-7, the V gene TRBV7-9, with a weak D call TRBD2 (5 bases). Per the germline V gene, CDR1 is SEHNR and CDR2 is FQNEAQ (reference sequence). The CDR3 has 16 residues. The V end was cut by 2 bases, the J end by 5 bases, with 19 bases between. The CDR3, as DNA: TGTGCCAGCAGCTTATTTCTGATGAGGGATTGGCACGAGCAGTACTTC. It translates to CASSLFLMRDWHEQYF. The full variable domain, in which reference TRBV7-9 and TRBJ2-7 provide the parts outside the CDR3, is DTGVSQNPRHKITKRGQNVTFRCDPISEHNRLYWYRQTLGQGPEFLTYFQNEAQLEKSRLLSDRFSAERPKGSFSTLEIQRTEQGDSAMYLCASSLFLMRDWHEQYFGPGTRLTVT.